These 21 T cell receptor beta chains came from one sample sequenced in a study of cytomegalovirus exposure and HLA in healthy donors. Vbeta (60) and Jbeta (13) primers were used in the PCR. Libraries were prepared by immunoSEQ multiplex PCR; TCRdb keeps only in-frame clonotypes and omits some of them. This table holds some 90,000 clones, over 70% found once. What was sequenced was PBMCs. The receptors derive from a woman in her forties or fifties in good health and CMV-seropositive.

The chain joins TRBV7-3 to TRBJ2-1; the match to TRBD1 covers 10 bases. Germline V gene lookup returns CDR1 SGHTA and CDR2 FQGTGA. The CDR3 is 17 amino acids. The V and J ends lost 3 bases and 6 bases, in that order; junction bases with no gene match: 11. CDR3 amino acids: CASSFQPGTGEANEQFF. The CDR3 nucleotides read TGTGCCAGCAGCTTCCAACCCGGGACAGGGGAGGCCAATGAGCAGTTCTTC.

The chain carries TRBV19 and TRBJ1-1; D might be TRBD1 (6 bases). Trimming took 9 bases from V and 1 from J, leaving 12 bases between them. Germline CDR1 and CDR2: LNHDA and SQIVND (reference sequence). The CDR3 loop spans 13 amino acids. The CDR3 DNA reads as TGTGCCAGCTACCAGGGGTCGAACACTGAAGCTTTCTTT. Amino acids: CASYQGSNTEAFF.

V is TRBV2 and J is TRBJ2-2; D possibly corresponds to TRBD1 (7 bases). The germline V gene encodes CDR1 SNHLY and CDR2 FYNNEI. V lost 8 bases and J lost 4, with 29 bases in between. The CDR3 contains 19 residues. The CDR3 coding sequence is TGTGCCAGCCGGGGGAGGTATCACAGACAGGGATCGGTCACCGGGGAGCTGTTTTTT. Amino acids: CASRGRYHRQGSVTGELFF. Variable domain in full (rest from reference TRBV2 and TRBJ2-2): EPEVTQTPSHQVTQMGQEVILRCVPISNHLYFYWYRQILGQKVEFLVSFYNNEISEKSEIFDDQFSVERPDGSNFTLKIRSTKLEDSAMYFCASRGRYHRQGSVTGELFFGEGSRLTVL.

The genes are TRBV5-4 and TRBJ2-3, with D perhaps matching TRBD2 (7 bases). The CDR3 is 16 residues long. The germline gives CDR1 SGHNT, CDR2 YYREEE (reference sequence). The V gene lost 4 bases and the J gene lost 6 bases, with 21 bases spanning the gap. The chain's CDR3 is CASSKEGGAPPDTQYF. CDR3 nucleotide sequence: TGTGCCAGCAGCAAAGAGGGGGGGGCGCCCCCGGATACGCAGTATTTT.

The rearrangement links TRBV29-1 to TRBJ2-1; no definite D call. Looked up from germline, CDR1 is SQVTM and CDR2 is ANQGSEA. V was trimmed by 6 bases and J by 9 bases, leaving 12 bases between them. The CDR3 sequence is 11 residues long. The chain's CDR3 is CSVSAGGEQFF. CDR3 nucleotide sequence: TGCAGCGTCTCCGCCGGTGGTGAGCAGTTCTTC.

The V gene is TRBV2, the J gene TRBJ2-5, with TRBD2 identical over 10 bases. Trimming took 7 bases from V and 4 from J; bases not matched to a gene: 6. The CDR3 has 14 residues. Germline values: CDR1 SNHLY, CDR2 FYNNEI. CDR3 protein: CASMEAGGRETQYF. The CDR3, as DNA: TGTGCCAGCATGGAAGCGGGGGGGCGAGAGACCCAGTACTTC.

Remarks on this clone: Its ends do not fully match the called genes, so a read error is possible. The rearrangement uses TRBV27 and TRBJ2-1; TRBD2 matches 12 bases. In germline, CDR1 is MNHEY, CDR2 SMNVEV (reference sequence). The CDR3 is made up of 14 amino acids. CDR3 nucleotide sequence: TGTGCCAGCTCCCCCGGACTAGCGGGATGGGGGGAGATCTTC. Translation: CASSPGLAGWGEIF.

This clone came up a few times. J is TRBJ2-5 and V is TRBV11-3; 7 nucleotides line up with TRBD2. V was clipped by 1 base and J by 6 bases; unmatched bases: 5. The CDR3 loop spans 14 amino acids. Germline-derived CDR1 and CDR2 are SGHNT and YENEEA. The CDR3 DNA sequence: TGTGCCAGCAGCTTAGCGAGCGGGATTCAGACCCAGTACTTC. As protein: CASSLASGIQTQYF.

This chain joins TRBV11-2 and TRBJ2-3; 8 nucleotides align to TRBD2. The germline gives CDR1 SGHAT, CDR2 FQNNGV. The ends lost 2 bases at V and 2 bases at J; junction bases unmatched: 6. The CDR3 runs to 16 residues. CDR3 sequence (DNA): TGTGCCAGCAGCTTACGGGGGGGCCTCGACACAGATACGCAGTATTTT. Amino acid sequence: CASSLRGGLDTDTQYF.

The rearrangement joins TRBV27 to TRBJ1-2, with D perhaps matching TRBD1 (6 bases). The CDR3 length is 13 residues. Trimming left V 10 bases short and J 5 bases short, with 17 bases between. Germline CDR1 and CDR2: MNHEY and SMNVEV (reference sequence). Here the CDR3 DNA reads TGTGCCACCCGAGGGGGGGGATTATATGGCTACACCTTC. This gives the protein CATRGGGLYGYTF.

A remark on this clone: An end of the junction does not agree with germline; a read error may underlie this. The chain employs TRBV6-5 and TRBJ2-1; D might be TRBD2 (5 bases). CDR1 is MNHEY, CDR2 SVGAGI, per germline. The CDR3 is made up of 14 amino acids. The CDR3 sequence is CASRPGSSYNERFF. DNA of the CDR3: TGTGCCAGCAGGCCGGGGAGCTCCTACAATGAGCGGTTCTTC.

J is TRBJ1-5 and V is TRBV6-1, with D possibly matching TRBD1 (5 bases). CDR1 and CDR2 from the germline V gene are MNHNS and SASEGT. CDR3 size: 15 residues. The V end lost 4 bases, the J end lost 0 bases, and 10 bases lay between the germline ends. The CDR3 DNA reads TGTGCCAGCAGTGTGCGGGGGAATAGCAATCAGCCCCAGCATTTT. Protein sequence: CASSVRGNSNQPQHF.

The chain employs TRBV6-1 and TRBJ2-7; the match to TRBD1 covers 7 bases. The CDR3 is 15 residues long. The germline CDR1 and CDR2 sequences are MNHNS and SASEGT. V lost 1 base and J lost 5; bases outside the gene matches: 8. The CDR3: CASSEGAGGRHEQYV. The CDR3, as DNA: TGTGCCAGCAGTGAAGGGGCAGGGGGTAGGCACGAGCAGTACGTC.

V usage is TRBV7-8 and J usage is TRBJ1-5, with a tentative D call TRBD1 (6 bases). Germline CDR1 SGHVS, CDR2 FQNEAQ. The CDR3 runs to 15 residues. Trimming pared 5 bases from V and 0 bases from J, leaving 11 bases between. CDR3 protein: CASSPRTASNQPQHF. CDR3 nucleotides: TGTGCCAGCAGCCCCCGGACAGCTAGCAATCAGCCCCAGCATTTT.

This chain uses TRBV19 with TRBJ2-7, with no clear D. CDR1 and CDR2 (germline): LNHDA, SQIVND (reference sequence). V lost 3 bases and J 5 bases, leaving 11 bases between the germline ends. The CDR3 spans 13 residues. Here the CDR3 reads CASSISWLNEQYF. In DNA form, the CDR3 reads TGTGCCAGTAGTATTAGCTGGCTGAACGAGCAGTACTTC.

This rearrangement joins TRBV29-1 to TRBJ2-1, with 11 bases that match TRBD2. The CDR3 spans 16 residues. CDR1 is SQVTM, CDR2 ANQGSEA, per germline. The V segment lost 7 bases and the J segment 7 bases; nucleotides outside the gene matches: 15. DNA of the CDR3: TGCAGCGCCTCTCTACTAGCGGGAGAATCTCAAAATGAGCAGTTCTTC. Protein: CSASLLAGESQNEQFF.

V and J are TRBV15 and TRBJ2-1, with 8 bases identical to TRBD1. CDR1 and CDR2 (germline): LNHNV, YYDKDF (reference sequence). The CDR3 has 14 residues. Trimming cost V 0 bases and J 9 bases; bases outside gene matches: 4. The CDR3 sequence is CATSRDSGGGEQFF. CDR3 nucleotide sequence: TGTGCCACCAGCAGAGATTCAGGGGGCGGTGAGCAGTTCTTC.

This rearrangement joins TRBV28 to TRBJ1-4; D remains unclear. V lost 6 bases to trimming and J lost 2 bases, with 10 bases between them. This CDR3 comprises 14 residues. Germline loops: CDR1 MDHEN, CDR2 SYDVKM. The CDR3 nucleotides read TGTGCCAGCAGCCTACCTACCACTAATGAAAAACTGTTTTTT. It codes for CASSLPTTNEKLFF.

This rearrangement joins TRBV11-2 to TRBJ1-2; D ambiguous. CDR3 size: 11 residues. Germline-derived CDR1 and CDR2 are SGHAT and FQNNGV. V dropped 6 bases and J dropped 8 bases, with 10 bases sitting between them. For the CDR3, the DNA is TGTGCCAGCAGTTCTAGAGGAGGCTACACCTTC. Translation: CASSSRGGYTF.

The V and J genes are TRBV6-1 and TRBJ1-5; TRBD1 matches 7 bases. Germline V gene data show CDR1 as MNHNS and CDR2 as SASEGT. Trimming removed 4 bases from V and 1 base from J; junction bases left unmatched: 4. There are 15 residues in the CDR3. For the CDR3, the DNA is TGTGCCAGCAGTGTGGGACAGCTAAGCAATCAGCCCCAGCATTTT. It yields the protein CASSVGQLSNQPQHF.

The gene calls are TRBV2 and TRBJ2-1; 7 bases agree with TRBD2. CDR1 SNHLY and CDR2 FYNNEI come from the germline V gene. Losses at the gene ends were 6 bases for V and 3 bases for J; bases not matched to a gene: 8. The CDR3 is made up of 15 amino acids. The CDR3 DNA is TGTGCCAGCAGCCCGGAGGGCGGGGGCTACAATGAGCAGTTCTTC. Translation gives CASSPEGGGYNEQFF.